This T cell receptor (beta chain) was obtained from a study of T-cell memory formation after mild COVID-19. Study-level points and caveats: CD4/CD8 balance characterized clones contracting day 15 to 85, and CD4+ skew characterized later expanders.

The CDR3 spans 15 residues. The junction had 5 bases not matched to a gene; V was cut back by 4 bases and J by 6 bases. Germline values: CDR1 LGHNA, CDR2 YSLEER. TCRdb independently ran MiXCR on the 5' RACE reads; one entry per CDR3 protein. The data contain about 57,000 distinct CDR3 sequences, 12% of them seen just once; the ten biggest clones take up more than 20%. In regard to this clonotype: Its antigen is not known.

The origin of this receptor is a man between 18 and 35 years old who had mild COVID-19 (a few samples of this study predate the infection). Cell type and time point are not known. Sequenced input: PBMCs or a T cell subset sorted from them (not recorded which). The chain recombines TRBV4-3 with TRBJ2-2; 10 bases align to TRBD1. CDR3 residues: CASSLVGQGAGELFF. DNA of the CDR3: TGCGCCAGCAGCCTCGTTGGACAGGGGGCCGGGGAGCTGTTTTTT.